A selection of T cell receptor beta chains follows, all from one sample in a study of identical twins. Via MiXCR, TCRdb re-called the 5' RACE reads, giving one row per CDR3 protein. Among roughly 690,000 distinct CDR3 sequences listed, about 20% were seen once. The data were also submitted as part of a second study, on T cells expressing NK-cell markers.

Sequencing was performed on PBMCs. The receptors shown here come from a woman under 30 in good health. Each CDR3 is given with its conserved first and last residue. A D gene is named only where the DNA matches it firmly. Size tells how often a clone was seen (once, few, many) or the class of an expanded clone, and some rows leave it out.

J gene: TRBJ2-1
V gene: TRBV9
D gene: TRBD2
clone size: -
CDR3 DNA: TGTGCCAGCAGCGCGGGAGGGACCATACCCTACAATGAGCAGTTCTTC
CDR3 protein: CASSAGGTIPYNEQFF

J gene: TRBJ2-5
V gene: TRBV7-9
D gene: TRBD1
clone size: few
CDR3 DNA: TGTGCCAGCAGCTTATGGGACAGGGGTGAGACCCAGTACTTC
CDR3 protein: CASSLWDRGETQYF

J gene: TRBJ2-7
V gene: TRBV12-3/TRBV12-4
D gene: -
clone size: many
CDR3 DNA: TGTGCCAGCAGTTTAGCGGGGGGGGCCTCCTACGAGCAGTACTTC
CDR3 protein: CASSLAGGASYEQYF

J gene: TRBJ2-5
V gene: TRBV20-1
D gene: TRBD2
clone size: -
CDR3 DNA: TGCAGTGCTAGGCTAGCGGACTTCCAAGAGACCCAGTACTTC
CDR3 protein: CSARLADFQETQYF

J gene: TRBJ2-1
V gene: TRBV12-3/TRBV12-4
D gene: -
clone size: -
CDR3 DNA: TGTGCCAGCAGTCCATATGAGAGCTACAATGAGCAGTTCTTC
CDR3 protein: CASSPYESYNEQFF

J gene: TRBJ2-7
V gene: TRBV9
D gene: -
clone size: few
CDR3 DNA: TGTGCCAGCAGCGTAGCACCTCACGGGACATACGAGCAGTACTTC
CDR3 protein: CASSVAPHGTYEQYF

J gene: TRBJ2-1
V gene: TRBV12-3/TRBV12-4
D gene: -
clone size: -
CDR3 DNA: TGTGCCAGCAGTTTAGTTAAGGGTGCAGCCAATGAGCAGTTCTTC
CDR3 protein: CASSLVKGAANEQFF

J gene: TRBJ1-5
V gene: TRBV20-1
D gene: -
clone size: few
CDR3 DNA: TGCAGTGCTAGTGAGGCGAATCAGCCCCAGCATTTT
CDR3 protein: CSASEANQPQHF

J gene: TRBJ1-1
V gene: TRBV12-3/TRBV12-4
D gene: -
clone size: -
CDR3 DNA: TGTGCCAGCAGGTTAGGGACGGCGGCCGAAGCTTTCTTT
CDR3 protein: CASRLGTAAEAFF

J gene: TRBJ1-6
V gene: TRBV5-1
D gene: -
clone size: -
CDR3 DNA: TGCGCCAGCAGCTTGGTCCAGGCGTATAATTCACCCCTCCACTTT
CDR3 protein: CASSLVQAYNSPLHF

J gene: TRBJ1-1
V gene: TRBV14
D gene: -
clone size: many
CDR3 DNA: TGTGCCAGCAAAAGACAGGAGAACACTGAAGCTTTCTTT
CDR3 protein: CASKRQENTEAFF

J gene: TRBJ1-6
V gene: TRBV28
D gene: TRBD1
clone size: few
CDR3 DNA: TGTGCCAGCAGTTCAAACCGGGACAGGGCCTACAGCTCCTATAATTCACCCCTCCACTTT
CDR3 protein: CASSSNRDRAYSSYNSPLHF

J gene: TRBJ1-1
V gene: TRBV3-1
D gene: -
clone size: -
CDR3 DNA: TGTGCCAGCAGCTCTGTGGGGGGGACTGAAGCTTTCTTT
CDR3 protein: CASSSVGGTEAFF

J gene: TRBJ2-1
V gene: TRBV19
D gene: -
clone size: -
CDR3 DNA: TGTGCCAGTAGTCTAAGTGGGGCCTCTACCAATGAGCAGTTCTTC
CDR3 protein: CASSLSGASTNEQFF

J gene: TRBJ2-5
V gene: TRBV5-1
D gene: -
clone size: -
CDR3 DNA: TGCGCCAGCAGCTTGGTCCCGGCCCAAGAGACCCAGTACTTC
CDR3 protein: CASSLVPAQETQYF

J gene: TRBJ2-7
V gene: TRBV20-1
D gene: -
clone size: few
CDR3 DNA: TGCAGTCTCTACGAGCAGTACTTC
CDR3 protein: CSLYEQYF

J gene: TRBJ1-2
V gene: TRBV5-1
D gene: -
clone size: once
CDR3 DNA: TGCGCCAGCAGTATTCTGGGGGGAGGTGCTAGAAGCTACACCTTC
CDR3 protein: CASSILGGGARSYTF

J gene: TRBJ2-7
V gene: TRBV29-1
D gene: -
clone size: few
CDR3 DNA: TGCAGCGTTGAAGTTCCAGAACTCGACTACGAGCAGTACTTC
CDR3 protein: CSVEVPELDYEQYF

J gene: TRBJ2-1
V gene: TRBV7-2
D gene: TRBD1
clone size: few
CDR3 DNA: TGTGCCAGCAGCTTAGCGAGGACAGGGGGAGCCTCGGGTAAAGAGCAGTTCTTC
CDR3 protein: CASSLARTGGASGKEQFF

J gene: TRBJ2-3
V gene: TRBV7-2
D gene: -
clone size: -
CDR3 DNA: TGTGCCAGCAGCTTACTGTGGGGGGGCACAGATACGCAGTATTTT
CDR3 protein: CASSLLWGGTDTQYF

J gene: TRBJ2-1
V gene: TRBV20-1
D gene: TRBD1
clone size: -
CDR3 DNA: TGCAGTGCGCCCCGGACAGGGTTAGATGAGCAGTTCTTC
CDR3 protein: CSAPRTGLDEQFF

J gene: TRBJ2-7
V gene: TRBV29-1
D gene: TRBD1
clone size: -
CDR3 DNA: TGCAGCGTGGGATGGACAGGCTACTCCTACGAGCAGTACTTC
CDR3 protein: CSVGWTGYSYEQYF